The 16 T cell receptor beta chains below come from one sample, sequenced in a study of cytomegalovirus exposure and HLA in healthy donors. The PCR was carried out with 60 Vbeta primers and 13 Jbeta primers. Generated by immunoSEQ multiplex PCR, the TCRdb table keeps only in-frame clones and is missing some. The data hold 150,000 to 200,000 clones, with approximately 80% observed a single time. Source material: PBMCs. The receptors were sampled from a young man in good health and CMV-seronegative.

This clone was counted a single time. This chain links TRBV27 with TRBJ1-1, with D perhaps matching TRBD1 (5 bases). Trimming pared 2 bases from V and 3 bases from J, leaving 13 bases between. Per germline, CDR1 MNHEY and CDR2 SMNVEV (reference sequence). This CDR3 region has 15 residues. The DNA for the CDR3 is TGTGCCAGCAGTTTAGCCTCGGGGGGGTACACTGAAGCTTTCTTT. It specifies CASSLASGGYTEAFF.

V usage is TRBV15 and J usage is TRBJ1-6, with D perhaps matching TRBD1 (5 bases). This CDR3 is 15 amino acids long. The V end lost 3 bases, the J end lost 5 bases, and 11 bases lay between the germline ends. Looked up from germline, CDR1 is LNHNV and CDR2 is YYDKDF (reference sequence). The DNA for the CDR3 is TGTGCCACCAGCAGGAGGGCGGGGGATAATTCACCCCTCCACTTT. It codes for CATSRRAGDNSPLHF.

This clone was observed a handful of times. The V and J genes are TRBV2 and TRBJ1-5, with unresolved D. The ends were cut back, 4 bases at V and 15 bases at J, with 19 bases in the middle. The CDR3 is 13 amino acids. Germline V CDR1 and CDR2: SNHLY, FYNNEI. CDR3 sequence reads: CASSAEGRERRHF. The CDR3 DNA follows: TGTGCCAGCAGTGCGGAAGGGAGGGAGAGGCGGCATTTT.

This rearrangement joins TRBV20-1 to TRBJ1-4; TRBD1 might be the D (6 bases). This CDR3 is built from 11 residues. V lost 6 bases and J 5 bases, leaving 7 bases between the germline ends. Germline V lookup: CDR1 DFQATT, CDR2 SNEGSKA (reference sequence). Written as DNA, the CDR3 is TGCAGTGCCGGACAGAATGAAAAACTGTTTTTT. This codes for CSAGQNEKLFF.

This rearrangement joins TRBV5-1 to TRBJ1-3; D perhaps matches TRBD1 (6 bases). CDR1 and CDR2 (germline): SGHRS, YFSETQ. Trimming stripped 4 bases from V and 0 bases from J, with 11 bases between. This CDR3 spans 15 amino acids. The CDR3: CASSLPGDSGNTIYF. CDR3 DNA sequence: TGCGCCAGCAGCCTTCCAGGGGACTCTGGAAACACCATATATTTT.

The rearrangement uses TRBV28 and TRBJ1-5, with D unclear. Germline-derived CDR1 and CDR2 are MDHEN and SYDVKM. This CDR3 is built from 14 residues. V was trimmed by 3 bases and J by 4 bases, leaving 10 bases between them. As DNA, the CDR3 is TGTGCCAGCAGTTTGGTCACTGCAAATCAGCCCCAGCATTTT. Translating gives CASSLVTANQPQHF.

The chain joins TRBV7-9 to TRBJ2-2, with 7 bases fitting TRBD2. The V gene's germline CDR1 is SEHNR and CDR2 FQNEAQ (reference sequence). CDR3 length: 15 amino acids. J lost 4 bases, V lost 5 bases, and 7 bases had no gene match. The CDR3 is CASSPTSLSTGELFF. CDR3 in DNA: TGTGCCAGCAGCCCGACTAGCCTGTCCACCGGGGAGCTGTTTTTT.

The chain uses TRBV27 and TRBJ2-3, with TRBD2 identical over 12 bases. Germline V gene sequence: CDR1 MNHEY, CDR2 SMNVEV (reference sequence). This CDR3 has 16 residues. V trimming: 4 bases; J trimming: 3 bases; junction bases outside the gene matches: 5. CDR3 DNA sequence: TGTGCCAGCAGTTCCGTAGGACTAGCGGGAACAGATACGCAGTATTTT. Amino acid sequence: CASSSVGLAGTDTQYF.

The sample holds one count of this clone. The CDR3 protein is CASSYSQGASYEQYF. CDR3 in DNA: TGTGCCAGCAGTTACTCTCAGGGGGCAAGCTACGAGCAGTACTTC. The chain joins TRBV6-5 to TRBJ2-7; 8 bases align to TRBD1. Germline CDR1 MNHEY, CDR2 SVGAGI. This CDR3 contains 15 residues. The junction had 4 bases not matched to a gene; V was cut back by 0 bases and J by 3 bases.

CDR3 sequence: CASSYGTVNTGELFF. As DNA, the CDR3 is TGTGCCAGCAGTTACGGGACAGTGAACACCGGGGAGCTGTTTTTT. The chain links TRBV6-5 to TRBJ2-2; 7 bases match TRBD1. V dropped 2 bases and J dropped 1; count of bases not matched to a gene: 1. CDR1 and CDR2 (germline): MNHEY, SVGAGI. This CDR3 is 15 amino acids long.

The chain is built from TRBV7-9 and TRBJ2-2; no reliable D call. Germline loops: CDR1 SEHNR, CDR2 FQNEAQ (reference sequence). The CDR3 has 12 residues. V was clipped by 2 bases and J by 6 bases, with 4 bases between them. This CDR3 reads CASSLLPGELFF. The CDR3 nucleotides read TGTGCCAGCAGCTTACTTCCCGGGGAGCTGTTTTTT.

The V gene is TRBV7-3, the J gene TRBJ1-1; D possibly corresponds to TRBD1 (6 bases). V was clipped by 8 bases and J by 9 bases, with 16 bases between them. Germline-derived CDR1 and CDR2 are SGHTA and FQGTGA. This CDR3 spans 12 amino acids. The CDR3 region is CASSQDSGKAFF. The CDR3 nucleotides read TGTGCCAGCTCTCAGGACAGTGGAAAAGCTTTCTTT.

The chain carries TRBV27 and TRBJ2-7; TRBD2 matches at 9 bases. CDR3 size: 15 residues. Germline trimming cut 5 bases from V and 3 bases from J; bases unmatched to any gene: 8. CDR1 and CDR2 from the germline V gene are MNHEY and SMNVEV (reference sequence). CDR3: CASSPSGKGVYEQYF. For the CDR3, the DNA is TGTGCCAGCAGTCCTAGCGGGAAGGGGGTCTACGAGCAGTACTTC.

The CDR3: CASSLSPTANYGYTF. CDR3 DNA sequence: TGTGCCAGCAGTTTATCACCTACAGCTAACTATGGCTACACCTTC. V gene TRBV27 combines with J gene TRBJ1-2; no firm D call. The CDR3 spans 15 residues. With 0 bases removed from V and 0 bases from J, the gap between germline ends came to 8 bases. Germline CDR1 MNHEY, CDR2 SMNVEV (reference sequence).

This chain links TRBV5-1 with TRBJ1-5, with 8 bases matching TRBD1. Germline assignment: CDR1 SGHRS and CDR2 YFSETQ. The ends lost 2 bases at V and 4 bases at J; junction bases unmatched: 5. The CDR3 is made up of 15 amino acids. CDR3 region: CASSLTGGVNQPQHF. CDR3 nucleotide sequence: TGCGCCAGCAGCTTAACAGGGGGGGTGAATCAGCCCCAGCATTTT.

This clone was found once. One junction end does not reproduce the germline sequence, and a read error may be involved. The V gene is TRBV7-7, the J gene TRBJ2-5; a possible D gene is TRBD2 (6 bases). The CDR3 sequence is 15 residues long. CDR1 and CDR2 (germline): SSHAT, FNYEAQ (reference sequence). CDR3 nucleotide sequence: TGTGCTAGCAGCCTTCAGCCTTGGGGGGAGGAGACCCAGTACTTC. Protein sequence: CASSLQPWGEETQYF. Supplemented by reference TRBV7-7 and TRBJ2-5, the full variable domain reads GAGVSQSPRYKVTKRGQDVTLRCDPISSHATLYWYQQALGQGPEFLTYFNYEAQPDKSGLPSDRFSAERPEGSISTLTIQRTEQRDSAMYRCASSLQPWGEETQYFGPGTRLLVL.